The 11 T cell receptor beta chains reported below all come from one sample, sequenced in a study of OX40 agonist ivuxolimab in advanced cancers. Only in-frame clones appear in the TCRdb table, and some are missing; sequencing was by immunoSEQ multiplex PCR. The sample contains some 17,000 clones, 83% of which appear only once. Sample: CD4+ or CD8+ T cells sorted from blood, taken in a trial of the OX40 agonist ivuxolimab. These receptors originate from an adult with an advanced solid tumor such as melanoma, head and neck, liver or kidney cancer.

The rearrangement links TRBV18 to TRBJ2-3, with TRBD1 matching over 8 bases. V lost 6 bases and J lost 5; bases outside the gene matches: 4. The CDR3 contains 13 residues. Germline CDR1 and CDR2: KGHSH and LQKENI. The CDR3 DNA reads TGTGCCAGCTCCCTCACAGGGGGAGATACGCAGTATTTT. Translation: CASSLTGGDTQYF.

The CDR3 here is CASLGIGEQYF. The CDR3 bases are TGTGCCAGTCTAGGAATCGGCGAGCAGTACTTC. The chain recombines TRBV6-1 with TRBJ2-7, with unresolved D. The CDR3 length is 11 residues. Germline values: CDR1 MNHNS, CDR2 SASEGT. Trimming shortened V by 9 bases and J by 6 bases, and 12 bases separated the two germline ends.

This chain uses TRBV5-1 with TRBJ2-7; unclear D gene. Trimming pared 0 bases from V and 2 bases from J, leaving 9 bases between. The CDR3 contains 14 residues. Germline V gene sequence: CDR1 SGHRS, CDR2 YFSETQ. The CDR3 spells CASSLVVQPYEQYF. CDR3 coding DNA: TGCGCCAGCAGCTTGGTTGTACAGCCCTACGAGCAGTACTTC.

This chain connects TRBV7-8 to TRBJ2-3; 9 bases fit TRBD2. The CDR3 extends over 17 amino acids. The V gene end was trimmed by 5 bases and the J gene end by 0 bases; junction bases not matched to a gene: 9. Germline loops: CDR1 SGHVS, CDR2 FQNEAQ. This CDR3 reads CASSPYAGGPSTDTQYF. Here the CDR3 DNA reads TGTGCCAGCAGCCCCTATGCGGGAGGGCCGAGCACAGATACGCAGTATTTT. Full variable domain (rest looked up from reference TRBV7-8 and TRBJ2-3): GAGVSQSPRYKVAKRGQDVALRCDPISGHVSLFWYQQALGQGPEFLTYFQNEAQLDKSGLPSDRFFAERPEGSVSTLKIQRTQQEDSAVYLCASSPYAGGPSTDTQYFGPGTRLTVL.

J is TRBJ1-2 and V is TRBV27; tentatively, D is TRBD1 (5 bases). Germline V lookup: CDR1 MNHEY, CDR2 SMNVEV (reference sequence). The CDR3 loop spans 14 amino acids. Trimming took off 2 bases at V and 2 bases at J, with 9 bases between the two ends. The CDR3 region is CASSLRQGNYGYTF. The CDR3 nucleotides are TGTGCCAGCAGTTTAAGGCAGGGCAACTATGGCTACACCTTC.

This clone showed up just once. The rearrangement links TRBV19 to TRBJ1-5; 7 bases fit TRBD1. This CDR3 contains 14 residues. Trimming removed 9 bases from V and 6 bases from J; junction bases left unmatched: 11. The germline V gene has CDR1 LNHDA and CDR2 SQIVND (reference sequence). The CDR3 DNA is TGTGCCAGCGAATCAGGGGGAGCAGGTCAGCCCCAGCATTTT. This translates into CASESGGAGQPQHF.

The gene calls are TRBV2 and TRBJ2-5; either TRBD1 or TRBD2 may supply D (6 bases each). CDR3 length: 12 residues. From germline, CDR1 is SNHLY and CDR2 FYNNEI. The germline V and J ends were trimmed by 4 bases and 5 bases, with 8 bases remaining between them. The CDR3 region is CASSGGAETQYF. The CDR3 coding sequence is TGTGCCAGCAGTGGGGGGGCGGAGACCCAGTACTTC.

The CDR3 DNA sequence: TGTGCCAGCAGCTTGGGACCGGGACGAACCTCCTACGAGCAGTACTTC. Amino acid sequence: CASSLGPGRTSYEQYF. V is TRBV5-5 and J is TRBJ2-7, with D possibly called TRBD1 or TRBD2 (5 bases each). The V and J ends lost 0 bases and 0 bases respectively, with 13 bases between them. The CDR3 covers 16 residues. Looked up from germline, CDR1 is SGHKS and CDR2 is YYEKEE (reference sequence).

The V and J genes are TRBV18 and TRBJ1-2, with TRBD1 matching 8 bases. The V gene end was trimmed by 0 bases and the J gene end by 7 bases; junction bases not matched to a gene: 4. CDR1 KGHSH and CDR2 LQKENI come from the germline V gene. The CDR3 has 14 amino acids. CDR3 residues: CASSPPTGVGGYTF. CDR3 DNA: TGTGCCAGCTCACCACCGACAGGGGTAGGTGGCTACACCTTC.

This chain connects TRBV2 to TRBJ1-4, with 8 bases aligning to TRBD1. The CDR3 runs 16 residues. With V trimmed by 5 bases and J by 3 bases, 8 bases remained unmatched. Germline-derived CDR1 and CDR2 are SNHLY and FYNNEI. CDR3 amino acids: CASSRDRGGANEKLFF. DNA for the CDR3: TGTGCCAGCAGTCGTGACAGGGGAGGTGCTAATGAAAAACTGTTTTTT.

The chain uses TRBV5-1 and TRBJ2-1; weak D call: TRBD1 (6 bases). The germline gives CDR1 SGHRS, CDR2 YFSETQ. V lost 7 bases to trimming and J lost 3 bases, with 14 bases between them. The CDR3 spans 14 residues. In nucleotides, the CDR3 is TGCGCCAGCTATCGGGACACGAACTACAATGAGCAGTTCTTC. Protein: CASYRDTNYNEQFF. Together with reference TRBV5-1 and TRBJ2-1, the CDR3 gives the full variable domain: KAGVTQTPRYLIKTRGQQVTLSCSPISGHRSVSWYQQTPGQGLQFLFEYFSETQRNKGNFPGRFSGRQFSNSRSEMNVSTLELGDSALYLCASYRDTNYNEQFFGPGTRLTVL.